The next 7 T cell receptor beta chains were all read from a single sample in a study of blood T cell repertoires in COVID-19 (dated by TCRdb to 2018 to 2021). Libraries were constructed by the immunoSEQ multiplex PCR assay. TCRdb took this table from immuneACCESS and kept in-frame rearrangements with V and J called. Such tables lack part of the clones; where checked against another copy, unresolved V genes explain under half of the gap, and the rest is unexplained. This sample holds about 68,000 clones; 80% to 90% were observed only once. The ten largest clones take up roughly 2.8% of the sample. The source material was peripheral blood. Receptors originate from a man aged 50 or older with acute or convalescent COVID-19.

The V call is TRBV5-1, the J call TRBJ1-2; D call uncertain. The V end was cut by 0 bases, the J end by 5 bases, with 17 bases between. CDR1 SGHRS and CDR2 YFSETQ come from the germline V gene. The CDR3 has 16 residues. DNA of the CDR3: TGCGCCAGCAGCTTGGGTGCTGGCCCCTTCTCATATGGCTACACCTTC. This translates into CASSLGAGPFSYGYTF.

This clone was observed a handful of times. Other DNA sequences in this specimen translate into the identical CDR3. V is TRBV11-2 and J is TRBJ2-3; 10 bases match TRBD2. Germline loops: CDR1 SGHAT, CDR2 FQNNGV. The CDR3 is 15 amino acids. Losses at the gene ends were 3 bases for V and 3 bases for J; bases not matched to a gene: 3. The chain's CDR3 is CASSFTSGTTDTQYF. The DNA for the CDR3 is TGTGCCAGCAGCTTTACTAGCGGGACTACAGATACGCAGTATTTT.

The count of this clone is one. The chain employs TRBV20-1 and TRBJ1-5; 7 bases fit TRBD1. V shed 3 bases and J 4 bases; nucleotides not matched to a gene: 3. CDR1 and CDR2 from the germline V gene are DFQATT and SNEGSKA (reference sequence). There are 13 residues in the CDR3. The chain's CDR3 is CSASEDRNQPQHF. The CDR3 DNA reads TGCAGTGCTAGTGAGGACAGGAATCAGCCCCAGCATTTT.

V is TRBV3-1 (or the pseudogene TRBV3-2) and J is TRBJ2-1; possibly TRBD2 for D (6 bases). The V and J ends lost 0 bases and 5 bases respectively, with 8 bases between them. The CDR3 has 14 residues. CDR1 is LGHDT, CDR2 YNNKEL, per germline (reference sequence). This CDR3 is CASSQEDYNNEQFF. Written as DNA, the CDR3 is TGTGCCAGCAGCCAAGAGGACTATAACAATGAGCAGTTCTTC.

The chain is built from TRBV12-5 and TRBJ2-1, with 8 nucleotides matching TRBD2. V was pared by 1 base and J by 7 bases, with 12 bases of the junction left unmatched. The CDR3 covers 17 residues. The germline CDR1 and CDR2 sequences are LGHNT and FRNRAP. The CDR3 protein is CASGLATIAGYLNEQFF. In DNA, the CDR3 is TGTGCTAGTGGTTTGGCTACGATAGCGGGGTATTTGAATGAGCAGTTCTTC.

The chain has TRBV12-3 or TRBV12-4 and TRBJ2-7; D unclear. V was pared by 6 bases and J by 4 bases, with 13 bases between. The CDR3 consists of 13 residues. The CDR3 nucleotides read TGTGCCAGCAGCCCCGGGTCAAAATACGAGCAGTACGTC. Amino acids: CASSPGSKYEQYV.

V gene TRBV29-1 combines with J gene TRBJ1-3, with D maybe TRBD1 (5 bases). This CDR3 comprises 17 residues. The germline V gene encodes CDR1 SQVTM and CDR2 ANQGSEA. The V end lost 7 bases, the J end lost 0 bases, and 22 bases lay between the germline ends. The CDR3 is CSAGTHREPDSGNTIYF. In nucleotides, the CDR3 is TGCAGCGCCGGGACGCACCGGGAGCCAGACTCTGGAAACACCATATATTTT. The full variable domain, in which reference TRBV29-1 and TRBJ1-3 provide the parts outside the CDR3, is SAVISQKPSRDICQRGTSLTIQCQVDSQVTMMFWYRQQPGQSLTLIATANQGSEATYESGFVIDKFPISRPNLTFSTLTVSNMSPEDSSIYLCSAGTHREPDSGNTIYFGEGSWLTVV.